These 32 T cell receptor beta chains came from one sample sequenced in a study of blood T cell repertoires in COVID-19. The repertoire was sequenced with immunoSEQ multiplex PCR; TCRdb's copy has only in-frame clones and lacks some. The sample includes about 64,000 clones, around 85% of them seen just once. Material: peripheral blood. These receptors all stem from a human donor in a cohort sampled during active COVID-19.

This clone was detected a few times. The gene calls are TRBV4-3 and TRBJ2-1; weak D call: TRBD2 (6 bases). The V end was cut by 1 base, the J end by 10 bases, with 11 bases between. CDR1 is LGHNA, CDR2 YSLEER, per germline. The CDR3 consists of 13 residues. CDR3 sequence (DNA): TGCGCCAGCAGCCAAGGGGGGGTATACGAGCAGTTCTTC. Its translation: CASSQGGVYEQFF.

The chain links TRBV19 to TRBJ1-1; 8 nucleotides line up with TRBD1. V gave up 3 bases and J gave up 5 bases; unmatched junction bases: 5. Germline values: CDR1 LNHDA, CDR2 SQIVND (reference sequence). The CDR3 is 14 residues long. CDR3 DNA sequence: TGTGCCAGTAGTATGCAGGGGGCGCGAACTGAAGCTTTCTTT. Translated: CASSMQGARTEAFF.

This chain uses TRBV5-1 with TRBJ2-7, with D possibly matching TRBD1 (5 bases). Per the germline V gene, CDR1 is SGHRS and CDR2 is YFSETQ. The CDR3 length is 14 residues. The V end was cut by 0 bases, the J end by 4 bases, with 11 bases between. The CDR3 DNA sequence: TGCGCCAGCAGCTTGGAGGGTGGGGCGTACGAGCAGTACTTC. It is translated as CASSLEGGAYEQYF.

The chain links TRBV7-2 to TRBJ1-2; the match to TRBD1 covers 8 bases. V shed 7 bases, J shed 4 bases, and the junction held 20 bases outside the gene matches. The CDR3 contains 18 residues. Germline CDR1 and CDR2: SGHTA and FQGNSA. The CDR3 here is CASTLRGSGGLVGYGYTF. Here the CDR3 DNA reads TGTGCCAGCACCTTGAGGGGGTCAGGGGGCTTGGTCGGCTATGGCTACACCTTC.

The rearrangement joins TRBV11-3 to TRBJ2-2, with TRBD2 matching over 8 bases. From germline, CDR1 is SGHNT and CDR2 YENEEA. This CDR3 has 15 residues. The trim removed 5 bases at V and 6 bases at J, leaving 8 bases unmatched. The CDR3 DNA sequence: TGTGCCAGCAGCCCAGGGACTAGTATCTCCGGGGAGCTGTTTTTT. Amino acid sequence: CASSPGTSISGELFF.

V is TRBV28 and J is TRBJ2-1; D is perhaps TRBD1 (5 bases). The CDR3 runs 11 residues. CDR1 is MDHEN, CDR2 SYDVKM, per germline. V was clipped by 8 bases and J by 4 bases, with 6 bases between them. The CDR3 reads CASQGYNEQFF. CDR3 nucleotide sequence: TGTGCCAGCCAGGGATACAATGAGCAGTTCTTC.

In this sample, this clone turned up a few times. V is TRBV4-3 and J is TRBJ2-2; TRBD2 aligns across 13 bases. V lost 2 bases, J lost 4 bases, and 7 bases stayed unmatched. The CDR3 length is 18 residues. Germline values: CDR1 LGHNA, CDR2 YSLEER. The CDR3 DNA reads as TGCGCCAGCAGCCAAACACTAGCGGGAGGGCCGAGCACCGGGGAGCTGTTTTTT. It is translated as CASSQTLAGGPSTGELFF.

Here the CDR3 DNA reads TGTGCCACCTCGCGGCCCGAGGTATCCGATACGCAGTATTTT. This gives the protein CATSRPEVSDTQYF. V gene TRBV28 combines with J gene TRBJ2-3, with D uncertain. V lost 10 bases and J 6 bases, leaving 20 bases between the germline ends. This CDR3 comprises 14 residues. CDR1 is MDHEN and CDR2 is SYDVKM in the germline V gene.

In its sample, this clone was seen a few times. The chain joins TRBV7-9 to TRBJ1-1, with D perhaps TRBD1 (6 bases). Trimming removed 5 bases from V and 4 bases from J, with 14 bases in between. Germline CDR1 SEHNR, CDR2 FQNEAQ (reference sequence). The CDR3 spans 14 residues. The CDR3 reads CASSPRGATTEAFF. The CDR3 coding sequence is TGTGCCAGCAGCCCTCGGGGGGCCACCACTGAAGCTTTCTTT.

V and J are TRBV7-2 and TRBJ2-7; TRBD2 is a possible D gene (6 bases). This CDR3 comprises 14 residues. Germline loops: CDR1 SGHTA, CDR2 FQGNSA. The ends were cut back, 3 bases at V and 0 bases at J, with 9 bases in the middle. As DNA, the CDR3 is TGTGCCAGCAGCTTCGCCGGGAGCTCCTACGAGCAGTACTTC. It yields the protein CASSFAGSSYEQYF. Full variable domain (rest looked up from reference TRBV7-2 and TRBJ2-7): GAGVSQSPSNKVTEKGKDVELRCDPISGHTALYWYRQSLGQGLEFLIYFQGNSAPDKSGLPSDRFSAERTGGSVSTLTIQRTQQEDSAVYLCASSFAGSSYEQYFGPGTRLTVT.

The rearrangement uses TRBV11-2 and TRBJ2-5; no reliable D call. The CDR3 is 13 amino acids. The V and J ends lost 8 bases and 2 bases respectively, with 12 bases between them. Germline V gives CDR1 SGHAT, CDR2 FQNNGV. CDR3 loop: CASLQSGQETQYF. The CDR3 DNA reads TGTGCCAGCCTACAGAGTGGGCAAGAGACCCAGTACTTC.

The J gene is TRBJ2-3, the V gene TRBV13; the match to TRBD1 covers 8 bases. The ends lost 3 bases at V and 0 bases at J; junction bases unmatched: 5. Germline CDR1 is PRHDT and CDR2 is FYEKMQ (reference sequence). The CDR3 runs 16 residues. CDR3 coding DNA: TGTGCCAGCAGCTTTGGACAGGGATCGAGCACAGATACGCAGTATTTT. Residues: CASSFGQGSSTDTQYF.

The rearrangement links TRBV5-1 to TRBJ2-7, with 8 bases matching TRBD1. J gave up 4 bases and V 4 bases, and 7 bases lay outside the gene matches. The length of the CDR3 is 14 residues. The germline V gene has CDR1 SGHRS and CDR2 YFSETQ. CDR3 sequence reads: CASSIWTGSYEQYF. CDR3 DNA sequence: TGCGCCAGCAGCATCTGGACAGGGTCGTACGAGCAGTACTTC.

The gene calls are TRBV4-1 and TRBJ2-1; no definite D call. Per the germline V gene, CDR1 is MGHRA and CDR2 is YSYEKL. Deletions cut 4 bases from V and 0 bases from J, with 19 bases between. The CDR3 has 18 residues. CDR3: CASSPRSTNPSSYNEQFF. The CDR3 nucleotides read TGCGCCAGCAGCCCTAGGAGTACCAATCCCAGCTCCTACAATGAGCAGTTCTTC.

The chain links TRBV10-1 to TRBJ1-1; D may be TRBD1 (5 bases). The length of the CDR3 is 17 residues. The germline V gene encodes CDR1 WNHNN and CDR2 SYGVQD (reference sequence). V was clipped by 3 bases and J by 0 bases, with 17 bases between them. CDR3 sequence (DNA): TGCGCCAGCAGTGAAGGGGAGGACGACAAGTTGAACACTGAAGCTTTCTTT. Translated, it gives CASSEGEDDKLNTEAFF.

The gene calls are TRBV29-1 and TRBJ1-2; no clear D gene. The CDR3 consists of 12 residues. Per the germline V gene, CDR1 is SQVTM and CDR2 is ANQGSEA. Between the trimmed V and J ends, which lost 7 bases and 6 bases, there was a span of 15 bases. CDR3 bases: TGCAGCGAACAGACCGAGCCCCATGGCTACACCTTC. Translated: CSEQTEPHGYTF.

The J gene is TRBJ1-5, the V gene TRBV28; D gene ambiguous. There are 14 residues in the CDR3. Germline assignment: CDR1 MDHEN and CDR2 SYDVKM. V was cut by 3 bases and J by 2 bases, with 8 bases left in between. The CDR3 is CASSLFLGNQPQHF. CDR3 nucleotides: TGTGCCAGCAGTTTGTTTCTCGGCAATCAGCCCCAGCATTTT.

V usage is TRBV14 and J usage is TRBJ2-3; D remains ambiguous. This CDR3 has 14 amino acids. Trimming stripped 0 bases from V and 5 bases from J, with 9 bases between. The germline CDR1 and CDR2 sequences are SGHDN and FVKESK. In DNA form, the CDR3 reads TGTGCCAGCAGCCAAGATCTAGTAAGAGATACGCAGTATTTT. Protein product: CASSQDLVRDTQYF.

The chain uses TRBV30 and TRBJ2-7; 10 nucleotides align to TRBD2. This CDR3 contains 14 residues. Germline V CDR1 and CDR2: GTSNPN, SVGIG (reference sequence). V dropped 4 bases and J dropped 4; count of bases not matched to a gene: 7. The CDR3 sequence: CAWTFLAGAYEQYF. In DNA form, the CDR3 reads TGTGCCTGGACCTTCCTAGCGGGAGCTTACGAGCAGTACTTC.

This sequence joins TRBV29-1 and TRBJ1-1; D is undetermined. The CDR3 has 14 residues. V was clipped by 4 bases and J by 1 base, with 13 bases between them. From germline, CDR1 is SQVTM and CDR2 ANQGSEA. The CDR3 nucleotides are TGCAGCGTTGCCTTAAGGCAGGCGAACACTGAAGCTTTCTTT. This translates into CSVALRQANTEAFF.

By sample share, this clone is medium-sized (0.01 to 0.1%). V and J are TRBV5-4 and TRBJ2-5; possibly TRBD1 for D (6 bases). Germline V gives CDR1 SGHNT, CDR2 YYREEE (reference sequence). Between the trimmed V and J ends, which lost 0 bases and 1 base, there was a span of 10 bases. The CDR3 loop spans 15 amino acids. CDR3 region: CASSLAGRGQETQYF. The CDR3 coding sequence is TGTGCCAGCAGCTTGGCGGGCAGGGGCCAAGAGACCCAGTACTTC.

This clone occurred a few times. V usage is TRBV27 and J usage is TRBJ1-4; D remains unclear. The CDR3 sequence is 16 residues long. Trimming cost V 8 bases and J 3 bases, with 19 bases left between them. Looked up from germline, CDR1 is MNHEY and CDR2 is SMNVEV (reference sequence). The CDR3 protein is CASAPLSRGSNEKLFF. In DNA form, the CDR3 reads TGTGCCAGCGCCCCCCTATCGAGAGGATCTAATGAAAAACTGTTTTTT. The whole variable domain, filled in from reference TRBV27 and TRBJ1-4, reads EAQVTQNPRYLITVTGKKLTVTCSQNMNHEYMSWYRQDPGLGLRQIYYSMNVEVTDKGDVPEGYKVSRKEKRNFPLILESPSPNQTSLYFCASAPLSRGSNEKLFFGSGTQLSVL.

This clone occurred a few times. V and J are TRBV19 and TRBJ2-1; 10 bases line up with TRBD2. The CDR3 is 19 amino acids. The trim removed 5 bases at V and 4 bases at J, leaving 17 bases unmatched. Germline CDR1 reads LNHDA; CDR2 reads SQIVND (reference sequence). CDR3 DNA sequence: TGTGCCAGTAGTGCCAAAGCCTCCCGGACTAGCGGACTTTACAATGAGCAGTTCTTC. Translating gives CASSAKASRTSGLYNEQFF.

V usage is TRBV28 and J usage is TRBJ2-7; TRBD2 might be the D (6 bases). Trimming removed 3 bases from V and 3 bases from J, with 15 bases in between. The CDR3 is 15 amino acids. Germline V gene lookup returns CDR1 MDHEN and CDR2 SYDVKM. In DNA, the CDR3 is TGTGCCAGCAGTTTTTGGGATAGCGGAAACTACGAGCAGTACTTC. Its translation is CASSFWDSGNYEQYF.

The gene calls are TRBV3-1 (or the pseudogene TRBV3-2) and TRBJ2-7; 14 bases are a match to TRBD2. The CDR3 is made up of 18 amino acids. Germline lookup yields CDR1 LGHDT and CDR2 YNNKEL (reference sequence). The V gene end was trimmed by 4 bases and the J gene end by 3 bases; junction bases not matched to a gene: 11. CDR3 in amino acids: CASSPGTGTSGSLYEQYF. As DNA, the CDR3 is TGTGCCAGCAGCCCGGGGACGGGGACTAGCGGGAGCCTCTACGAGCAGTACTTC.

The gene calls are TRBV5-4 and TRBJ1-2; D not resolved. Trimming removed 3 bases at V and 8 bases at J, with 20 bases between. Germline V gene data show CDR1 as SGHNT and CDR2 as YYREEE (reference sequence). The CDR3 spans 15 residues. The CDR3, as DNA: TGTGCCAGCAGCTCGCCTCGGGAAAGTGGTTTGGGCTACACCTTC. Translated, it gives CASSSPRESGLGYTF. The variable domain in full, completed from reference TRBV5-4 and TRBJ1-2, reads ETGVTQSPTHLIKTRGQQVTLRCSSQSGHNTVSWYQQALGQGPQFIFQYYREEENGRGNFPPRFSGLQFPNYSSELNVNALELDDSALYLCASSSPRESGLGYTFGSGTRLTVV.

This clone was counted a few times. The chain couples TRBV28 to TRBJ1-5, with a tentative D call TRBD1 (6 bases). CDR1 is MDHEN, CDR2 SYDVKM, per germline. V dropped 6 bases and J dropped 1 base, with 10 bases sitting between them. The length of the CDR3 is 14 residues. The CDR3 DNA follows: TGTGCCAGCAGATCAGACAGGAGCAATCAGCCCCAGCATTTT. It codes for CASRSDRSNQPQHF.

In its sample, this clone was seen a few times. V and J are TRBV6-2 or TRBV6-3 and TRBJ2-4; a possible D gene is TRBD1 (6 bases). V shed 0 bases and J shed 0 bases, with 12 bases lying between them. Germline CDR1 and CDR2: MNHEY and SVGEGT. This CDR3 spans 17 amino acids. CDR3 sequence: CASSYSRTDLAKNIQYF. CDR3 nucleotides: TGTGCCAGCAGTTACTCGCGGACAGACCTAGCCAAAAACATTCAGTACTTC.

V and J are TRBV19 and TRBJ2-7, with TRBD1 identical over 8 bases. CDR3 length: 18 residues. CDR1 and CDR2 from the germline V gene are LNHDA and SQIVND (reference sequence). V dropped 3 bases and J dropped 3; count of bases not matched to a gene: 16. The chain's CDR3 is CASSMGHRTGTGDYEQYF. CDR3 sequence (DNA): TGTGCCAGTAGTATGGGCCACCGGACAGGGACTGGGGACTACGAGCAGTACTTC.

The V and J genes are TRBV5-1 and TRBJ2-7; TRBD2 matches 9 bases. Germline V lookup: CDR1 SGHRS, CDR2 YFSETQ. The J segment lost 3 bases and the V segment lost 1 base, leaving 14 bases of the junction unmatched. CDR3 size: 18 residues. CDR3 nucleotides: TGCGCCAGCAGCTTGAGAGGAGGACTAGCGAGAAGGGACTACGAGCAGTACTTC. Its protein product is CASSLRGGLARRDYEQYF.

This chain connects TRBV5-1 to TRBJ1-4; weak D call: TRBD1 (5 bases). This CDR3 contains 16 residues. Germline V gene lookup returns CDR1 SGHRS and CDR2 YFSETQ. Trimming took 0 bases from V and 8 from J, leaving 17 bases between them. The CDR3 loop reads CASSLADGGGREKLFF. In DNA, the CDR3 is TGCGCCAGCAGCTTGGCCGACGGGGGAGGACGGGAAAAACTGTTTTTT.

The rearrangement uses TRBV6-5 and TRBJ2-1, with D possibly matching TRBD1 (6 bases). V was cut by 7 bases and J by 7 bases, with 8 bases left in between. CDR1 and CDR2 from the germline V gene are MNHEY and SVGAGI. The CDR3 covers 11 residues. CDR3 sequence reads: CASTDSNEQFF. CDR3 DNA: TGTGCCAGCACGGACAGTAATGAGCAGTTCTTC.